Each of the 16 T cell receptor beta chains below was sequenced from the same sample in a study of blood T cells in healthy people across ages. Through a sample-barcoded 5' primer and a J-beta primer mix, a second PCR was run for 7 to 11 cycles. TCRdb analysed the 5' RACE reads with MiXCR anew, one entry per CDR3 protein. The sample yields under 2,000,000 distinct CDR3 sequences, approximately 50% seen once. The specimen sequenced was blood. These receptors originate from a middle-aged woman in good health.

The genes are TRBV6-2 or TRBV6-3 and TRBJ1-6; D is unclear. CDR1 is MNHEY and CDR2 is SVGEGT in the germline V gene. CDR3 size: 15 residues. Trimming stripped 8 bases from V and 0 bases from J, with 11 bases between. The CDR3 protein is CASRQDTSYNSPLHF. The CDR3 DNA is TGTGCCAGCCGCCAGGATACCTCCTATAATTCACCCCTCCACTTT.

The CDR3 loop is CASSRARGSSNQPQHF. CDR3 bases: TGTGCCAGCAGCCGGGCCCGAGGGTCCAGCAATCAGCCCCAGCATTTT. The rearrangement joins TRBV2 to TRBJ1-5; unclear D gene. Per the germline V gene, CDR1 is SNHLY and CDR2 is FYNNEI. This CDR3 spans 16 amino acids. V lost 6 bases to trimming and J lost 1 base, with 16 bases between them.

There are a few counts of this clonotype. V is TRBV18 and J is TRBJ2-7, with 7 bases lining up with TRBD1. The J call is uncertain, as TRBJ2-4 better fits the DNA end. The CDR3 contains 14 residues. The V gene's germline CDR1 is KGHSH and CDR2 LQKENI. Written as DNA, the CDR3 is TGTGCCAGCTCACCAGGAAGGGGGCAAGACATTCAGTACTTC. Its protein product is CASSPGRGQDIQYF.

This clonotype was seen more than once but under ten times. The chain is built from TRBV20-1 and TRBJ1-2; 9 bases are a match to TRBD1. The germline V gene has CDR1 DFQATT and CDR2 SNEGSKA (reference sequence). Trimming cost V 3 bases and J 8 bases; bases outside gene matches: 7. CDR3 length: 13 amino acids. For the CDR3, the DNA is TGCAGTGCTAGTTGGACAGGGGAAACGGGCTACACCTTC. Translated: CSASWTGETGYTF.

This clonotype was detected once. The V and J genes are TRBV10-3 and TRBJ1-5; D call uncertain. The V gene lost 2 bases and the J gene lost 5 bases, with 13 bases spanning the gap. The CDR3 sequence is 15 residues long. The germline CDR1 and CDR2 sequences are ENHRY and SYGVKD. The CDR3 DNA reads TGTGCCATCAGTGAGGGGATTTTGCAATATCAGCCCCAGCATTTT. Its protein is CAISEGILQYQPQHF.

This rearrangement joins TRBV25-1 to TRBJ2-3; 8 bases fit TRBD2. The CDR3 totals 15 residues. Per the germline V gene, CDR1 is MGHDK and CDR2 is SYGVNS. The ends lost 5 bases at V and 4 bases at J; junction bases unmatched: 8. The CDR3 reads CASSLGGGLPDTQYF. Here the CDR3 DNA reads TGTGCCAGCAGTTTGGGCGGGGGGTTGCCAGATACGCAGTATTTT. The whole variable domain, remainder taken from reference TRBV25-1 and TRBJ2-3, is EADIYQTPRYLVIGTGKKITLECSQTMGHDKMYWYQQDPGMELHLIHYSYGVNSTEKGDLSSESTVSRIRTEHFPLTLESARPSHTSQYLCASSLGGGLPDTQYFGPGTRLTVL.

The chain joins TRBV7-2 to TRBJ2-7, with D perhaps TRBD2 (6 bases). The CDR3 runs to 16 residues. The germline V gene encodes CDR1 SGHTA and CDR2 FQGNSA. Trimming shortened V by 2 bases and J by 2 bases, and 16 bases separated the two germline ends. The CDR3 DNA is TGTGCCAGCAGCTTAAAGGGTAGCGGACTAACCTACGAGCAGTACTTC. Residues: CASSLKGSGLTYEQYF.

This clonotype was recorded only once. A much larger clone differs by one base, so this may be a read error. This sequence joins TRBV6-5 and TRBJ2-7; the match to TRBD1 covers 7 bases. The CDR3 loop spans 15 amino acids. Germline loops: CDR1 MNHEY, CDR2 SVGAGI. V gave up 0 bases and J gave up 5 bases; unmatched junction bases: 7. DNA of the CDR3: TGTGCCAGCAGTTACTCGGAACAGGGGTCCCACGAGCAGTACTTC. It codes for CASSYSEQGSHEQYF.

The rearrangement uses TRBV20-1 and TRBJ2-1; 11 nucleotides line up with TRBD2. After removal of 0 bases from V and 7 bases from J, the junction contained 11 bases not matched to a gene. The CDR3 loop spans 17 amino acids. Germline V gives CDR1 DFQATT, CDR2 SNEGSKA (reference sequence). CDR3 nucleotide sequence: TGCAGTGCTAGAGATCGGATTAGCGGGGGGGCCAGTAATGAGCAGTTCTTC. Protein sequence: CSARDRISGGASNEQFF.

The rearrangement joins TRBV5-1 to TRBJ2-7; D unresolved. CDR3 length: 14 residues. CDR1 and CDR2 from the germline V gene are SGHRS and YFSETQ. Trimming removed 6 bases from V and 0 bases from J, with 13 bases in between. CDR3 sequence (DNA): TGCGCCAGCAAGGAGAGCTCGAGCTCCTACGAGCAGTACTTC. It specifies CASKESSSSYEQYF.

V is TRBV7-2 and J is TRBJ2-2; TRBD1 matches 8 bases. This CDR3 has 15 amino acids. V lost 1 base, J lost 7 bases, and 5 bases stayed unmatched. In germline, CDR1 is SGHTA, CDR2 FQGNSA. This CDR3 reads CASSLDSGGVGELFF. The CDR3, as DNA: TGTGCCAGCAGCTTAGATTCAGGGGGCGTCGGGGAGCTGTTTTTT.

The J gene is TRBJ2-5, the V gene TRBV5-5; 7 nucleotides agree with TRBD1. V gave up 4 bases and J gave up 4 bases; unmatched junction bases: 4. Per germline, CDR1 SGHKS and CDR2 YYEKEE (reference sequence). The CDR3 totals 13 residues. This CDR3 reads CASSVGTAETQYF. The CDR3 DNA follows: TGTGCCAGCAGCGTGGGGACAGCAGAGACCCAGTACTTC.

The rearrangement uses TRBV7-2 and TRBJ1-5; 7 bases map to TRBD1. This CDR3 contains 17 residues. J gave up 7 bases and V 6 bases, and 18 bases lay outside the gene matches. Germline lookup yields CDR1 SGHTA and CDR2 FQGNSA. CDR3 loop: CASSRRGGGAEGQPQHF. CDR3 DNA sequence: TGTGCCAGCAGTCGCCGTGGAGGGGGCGCGGAAGGACAGCCCCAGCATTTT.

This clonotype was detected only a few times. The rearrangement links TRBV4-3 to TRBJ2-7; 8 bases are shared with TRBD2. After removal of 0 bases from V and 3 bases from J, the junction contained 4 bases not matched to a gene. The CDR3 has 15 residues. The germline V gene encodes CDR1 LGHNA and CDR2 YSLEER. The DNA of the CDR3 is TGCGCCAGCAGCCAAGATTCGAGCGGGGGCTACGAGCAGTACTTC. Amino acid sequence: CASSQDSSGGYEQYF.

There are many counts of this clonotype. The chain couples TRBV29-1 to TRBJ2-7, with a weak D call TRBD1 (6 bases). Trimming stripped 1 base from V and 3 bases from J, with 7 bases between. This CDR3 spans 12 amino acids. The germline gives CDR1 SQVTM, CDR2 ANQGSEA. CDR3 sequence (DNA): TGCAGCGTTGAAGGAGGGGGCTACGAGCAGTACTTC. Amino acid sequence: CSVEGGGYEQYF.

This chain's CDR3 is CASASVHEQFF. The CDR3 coding sequence is TGTGCCAGTGCTTCGGTTCATGAGCAGTTCTTC. This chain uses TRBV28 with TRBJ2-1; D remains ambiguous. The length of the CDR3 is 11 residues. Germline CDR1 and CDR2: MDHEN and SYDVKM. Trimming cost V 9 bases and J 8 bases, with 11 bases left between them.